This TCR beta chain is drawn from a study of blood T cell repertoires in COVID-19. Study-wide background: PBMCs, B-cell-depleted T cells, or T cells provided the cDNA or gDNA that made up the material.

Study processing details: Estimated nucleated cell counts came from reference gene primer amplification. Sequenced by immunoSEQ multiplex PCR; TCRdb stores in-frame clones only, minus some. V and J calls and clone size are those listed in that table; D and trimming were worked out from the DNA. The repertoire has about 440,000 clones, 88% of them found once; the top ten carry around an eighth. The CDR3 totals 14 residues. Trimming cost V 6 bases and J 0 bases, with 11 bases left between them. From germline, CDR1 is MNHEY and CDR2 SVGAGI. The chain carries TRBV6-5 and TRBJ1-2, with unresolved D. Sequenced sample: peripheral blood. The TCR comes from a woman aged 45-65 years with COVID-19, enrolled during active disease. Here the CDR3 reads CASSETRANYGYTF. For the CDR3, the DNA is TGTGCCAGCAGCGAGACTCGAGCTAACTATGGCTACACCTTC.